This T cell receptor beta chain was observed in a study of blood T cell repertoires in COVID-19. Background on the study: Specimens from acute and convalescent COVID-19 originated in the United States, Italy and Spain.

Seattle cases were enrolled at active infection and followed longitudinally. V was trimmed by 5 bases and J by 2 bases, leaving 15 bases between them. Germline loops: CDR1 SEHNR, CDR2 FQNEAQ (reference sequence). The CDR3 has 16 amino acids. Original processing notes: Amplification from reference gene primers served as the basis for estimated nucleated cell counts. Sequenced by immunoSEQ multiplex PCR; TCRdb stores in-frame clones only, minus some. D and trimming were read from the DNA, whereas the V and J calls and clone size are those reported in that table. This sample has about 330,000 clones, with 87% found just once.

The chain uses TRBV7-9 and TRBJ1-4; D is ambiguous. This TCR was recovered from a man between 25 and 39 years old with COVID-19, enrolled during active disease. The sequenced sample was peripheral blood. CDR3 amino acids: CASSHGGVLTNEKLFF. For the CDR3, the DNA is TGTGCCAGCAGCCACGGCGGGGTTTTGACTAATGAAAAACTGTTTTTT.